The 6 T cell receptor beta chains below were found in one sample sequenced in a study of blood T cell repertoires in COVID-19. Profiled with immunoSEQ multiplex PCR; TCRdb holds only in-frame clones, not every one. The sample has approximately 320,000 clones; more than 90% are singletons. Specimen: PBMCs or T cells enriched from blood (not recorded which). These receptors all come from a man aged 55 to 70 who had recovered from COVID-19.

This rearrangement joins TRBV19 to TRBJ1-6; weak D call: TRBD1 (5 bases). The CDR3 runs to 17 residues. V was trimmed by 6 bases and J by 8 bases, leaving 23 bases between them. The V gene's germline CDR1 is LNHDA and CDR2 SQIVND (reference sequence). Here the CDR3 reads CASRSEGLDRRYSPLHF. CDR3 sequence (DNA): TGTGCCAGTAGGTCGGAGGGTCTCGACAGACGATATTCACCCCTCCACTTT.

As to this clone: Other nucleotide sequences in the sample specify the same CDR3. The gene calls are TRBV5-1 and TRBJ1-1, with no clear D. This CDR3 comprises 13 residues. V lost 0 bases, J lost 2 bases, and 5 bases lay in between. CDR1 and CDR2 from the germline V gene are SGHRS and YFSETQ. The CDR3 DNA reads as TGCGCCAGCAGCTTGGGCGAAAACACTGAAGCTTTCTTT. The encoded protein is CASSLGENTEAFF. The whole variable domain, filled in from reference TRBV5-1 and TRBJ1-1, reads KAGVTQTPRYLIKTRGQQVTLSCSPISGHRSVSWYQQTPGQGLQFLFEYFSETQRNKGNFPGRFSGRQFSNSRSEMNVSTLELGDSALYLCASSLGENTEAFFGQGTRLTVV.

The rearrangement uses TRBV7-6 and TRBJ2-5; TRBD2 matches 8 bases. The CDR3 length is 15 residues. Germline CDR1 reads SGHVS; CDR2 reads FNYEAQ. V gave up 0 bases and J gave up 5 bases; unmatched junction bases: 5. The CDR3 sequence is CASSLAPTSVETQYF. The CDR3 coding sequence is TGTGCCAGCAGCTTAGCTCCGACTAGCGTTGAGACCCAGTACTTC.

CDR3 protein: CASSIRVSIRNEQFF. The DNA of the CDR3 is TGTGCCAGCAGCATTCGGGTCTCGATTAGGAATGAGCAGTTCTTC. V gene TRBV11-2 combines with J gene TRBJ2-1, with D unclear. Trimming stripped 5 bases from V and 7 bases from J, with 18 bases between. Per germline, CDR1 SGHAT and CDR2 FQNNGV. The CDR3 contains 15 residues.

The genes are TRBV27 and TRBJ1-1; D possibly corresponds to TRBD1 (5 bases). V dropped 4 bases and J dropped 7 bases, with 10 bases sitting between them. Germline V CDR1 and CDR2: MNHEY, SMNVEV (reference sequence). There are 12 residues in the CDR3. CDR3 protein: CASSSGGSEAFF. The CDR3, as DNA: TGTGCCAGCAGTTCGGGGGGGAGTGAAGCTTTCTTT.

The rearrangement uses TRBV18 and TRBJ1-1, with TRBD1 matching over 7 bases. The CDR3 is made up of 15 amino acids. V lost 5 bases and J lost 1; bases outside the gene matches: 7. Germline V gene sequence: CDR1 KGHSH, CDR2 LQKENI. Here the CDR3 reads CASSTAGTANTEAFF. CDR3 DNA sequence: TGTGCCAGCTCAACGGCGGGGACAGCGAACACTGAAGCTTTCTTT.